This TCR beta chain was profiled in a study of T cell responses to AZD1222 COVID-19 vaccine (dated by TCRdb to the early 2020s). Study-wide context: AZD1222 recipients whose second dose came at about 4 weeks and those whose second dose came at about 12 weeks were combined into one group, since spike-specific TCR depth and breadth did not differ between the two schedules. A total of 233 trial participants underwent TCR sequencing, of whom nearly 210 had received two doses of AZD1222 and about 25 had received two doses of the MenACWY control vaccine. Trial participants were enrolled by age into subgroups of 18-55, 56-69 and 70-plus years, and around 150, 29 and 61 TCR-sequenced participants, respectively, were included in these subgroups. Overall study results and their limits: Nearly half of unique spike-specific TCRs reportedly recognized epitopes outside regions mutated in the B.1.351 and B.1.1.7 variants. Vaccine-associated CD4 TCRs spanned the whole spike protein, with dominant responses in regions 160-218 and 743-854. Conclusions about previously exposed vaccinees are limited, since just five or six AZD1222 recipients were seropositive for SARS-CoV-2 at baseline. The 56-69-year group was small, and its depth increase did not reach significance, likely because of low power. After two AZD1222 doses, both the breadth and the depth of spike-specific TCRs were significantly higher than at day 0 and than in MenACWY recipients. Participants were mostly white British, with more females than males. The authors suggested clonal diversity may have been underestimated. No day 14 peak-response samples were available, so repertoires were characterized only after the peak T cell response.

Details on this clone: Its target antigen remains unknown. One base away there is no much larger clone; base qualities are not given.

V sheds 7 bases and J sheds 0 bases, leaving 6 bases between their ends. The germline V gene encodes CDR1 SNHLY and CDR2 FYNNEI. The CDR3 contains 12 residues, cysteine and phenylalanine counted. Of all the DNA, just the CDR3 is kept, 36 bases in frame from base 1. This specimen's time point label, interpreted: baseline before first vaccination. Vaccinee samples were obtained from the UK trials COV001 and COV002, which included a single-blind randomized controlled phase 2/3 trial of AZD1222 (ChAdOx1 nCoV-19) in healthy adults. Trial participant PBMC samples were collected at day 0 and day 28 after the second dose for TCRbeta chain sequencing. The CDR3 regions of human TCRbeta chains were analyzed by immunosequencing. The original methods were these. TCRs in the repertoires were matched against a reference library of SARS-CoV-2-specific TCRs that had been generated with the MIRA antigen-specificity platform. Breadth was defined as the fraction of unique TCRs that were SARS-CoV-2-associated, and depth was defined as the fraction of total T cells that were SARS-CoV-2-associated. Using the MIRA data, each spike-specific TCR was mapped to the spike region that the TCR reacts to and placed in a CD4 or CD8 class. Log10-transformed breadth and depth values were compared by one-way ANOVA with Sidak's multiple comparisons tests. TCRdb's version of the immuneACCESS table is confined to in-frame rearrangements and falls short of the full clone set. An unresolved V gene accounts for under half of the shortfall where checked; the remainder is of unknown origin. Clone size and the V and J calls come from that table; the DNA yielded D and trimming. The sample includes 120,000 to 150,000 clones, with around 91% observed a single time. The ten largest account for 4% to 6% of the sample.

The sequenced sample was peripheral blood, obtained on day 0 of AZD1222 vaccination. The receptor comes from an adult in good health. The chain was built from TRBV2 and TRBJ1-1; the D gene is unclear. The CDR3 has the sequence CASKGLNTEAFF. The sequence in DNA is TGTGCCAGCAAAGGACTGAACACTGAAGCTTTCTTT.